Each of the 14 T cell receptor beta chains below was sequenced from the same sample in a study of T-cell memory formation after mild COVID-19. TCRdb re-called the 5' RACE reads through MiXCR, storing one row per CDR3 protein. The table records 250,000 to 300,000 distinct CDR3 sequences, roughly 18% of them present only once. Input material: PBMCs or a T cell subset sorted from them (not recorded which). These TCRs come from a man aged 18 to 29 who had mild COVID-19 (a few samples of this study predate the infection). Cell type and time point are not known.

This clonotype appeared once. The chain links TRBV5-5 to TRBJ2-3; no clear D gene. This CDR3 has 12 residues. CDR1 is SGHKS, CDR2 YYEKEE, per germline (reference sequence). Trimming took off 3 bases at V and 6 bases at J, with 8 bases between the two ends. CDR3 sequence: CASSSWFDTQYF. The CDR3 coding sequence is TGTGCCAGCAGCTCCTGGTTCGATACGCAGTATTTT.

This clonotype was detected only a few times. The chain's CDR3 is CASSLALAGRDEAFF. The CDR3 nucleotides are TGCGCCAGCAGCTTGGCCTTAGCAGGTCGGGATGAAGCTTTCTTT. The chain is built from TRBV5-1 and TRBJ1-1, with D unresolved. CDR1 and CDR2 (germline): SGHRS, YFSETQ. Deletions cut 0 bases from V and 7 bases from J, with 16 bases between. The CDR3 has 15 amino acids. Together with reference TRBV5-1 and TRBJ1-1, the CDR3 gives the full variable domain: KAGVTQTPRYLIKTRGQQVTLSCSPISGHRSVSWYQQTPGQGLQFLFEYFSETQRNKGNFPGRFSGRQFSNSRSEMNVSTLELGDSALYLCASSLALAGRDEAFFGQGTRLTVV.

The CDR3 nucleotides read TGTGCCAGCAGCCAAACGGGACATGGCTACACCTTC. Protein: CASSQTGHGYTF. The V and J genes are TRBV3-1 and TRBJ1-2, with D maybe TRBD1 (5 bases). Germline V gives CDR1 LGHDT, CDR2 YNNKEL (reference sequence). V lost 2 bases and J lost 6, with 7 bases in between. The CDR3 runs to 12 residues.

On this clonotype itself: A junction boundary mismatches the germline segment, possibly from a read error. The V and J genes are TRBV24-1 and TRBJ2-2; possibly TRBD2 for D (6 bases). There are 15 residues in the CDR3. In germline, CDR1 is KGHDR, CDR2 SFDVKD. CDR3 protein: CATSDLAGNPGELFF. The CDR3 DNA is TGTGCCACCAGTGATTTGGCGGGGAACCCCGGGGAGCTGTTTTTT.

This chain connects TRBV9 to TRBJ2-5, with a possible D match to TRBD1 (6 bases). This CDR3 spans 16 amino acids. The V and J ends lost 0 bases and 7 bases respectively, with 19 bases between them. Looked up from germline, CDR1 is SGDLS and CDR2 is YYNGEE. CDR3 sequence reads: CASSVGGRGEYGTQYF. The CDR3 region has the DNA TGTGCCAGCAGCGTAGGCGGCAGGGGAGAGTACGGGACCCAGTACTTC.

This clonotype was detected a few times. The chain uses TRBV25-1 and TRBJ2-1; 8 nucleotides align to TRBD2. Trimming at V came to 5 bases and at J to 12 bases, leaving 15 bases not matched to a gene. The CDR3 contains 15 residues. Looked up from germline, CDR1 is MGHDK and CDR2 is SYGVNS. CDR3 residues: CASSTGLAGLVGQFF. The CDR3 DNA reads as TGTGCCAGCAGTACAGGACTAGCAGGTTTGGTAGGGCAGTTCTTC.

This chain's CDR3 is CASRGTGVTNQPQHF. The CDR3 DNA is TGTGCCAGCAGGGGGACAGGAGTTACTAATCAGCCCCAGCATTTT. The chain combines TRBV12-3 or TRBV12-4 with TRBJ1-5; 8 bases match TRBD1. There are 15 residues in the CDR3. The V gene end was trimmed by 6 bases and the J gene end by 4 bases; junction bases not matched to a gene: 8.

The J gene is TRBJ2-1, the V gene TRBV7-8, with D possibly being TRBD2 (6 bases). The germline gives CDR1 SGHVS, CDR2 FQNEAQ. The V gene lost 1 base and the J gene lost 8 bases, with 18 bases spanning the gap. This CDR3 is built from 16 residues. CDR3 DNA sequence: TGTGCCAGCAGCTTAGATAACGGGGGACCCTGGGATGAGCAGTTCTTC. Its protein product is CASSLDNGGPWDEQFF. Together with reference TRBV7-8 and TRBJ2-1, the CDR3 gives the full variable domain: GAGVSQSPRYKVAKRGQDVALRCDPISGHVSLFWYQQALGQGPEFLTYFQNEAQLDKSGLPSDRFFAERPEGSVSTLKIQRTQQEDSAVYLCASSLDNGGPWDEQFFGPGTRLTVL.

This clonotype was found many times. This chain joins TRBV20-1 and TRBJ1-2; possibly TRBD1 for D (6 bases). CDR1 is DFQATT, CDR2 SNEGSKA, per germline (reference sequence). V lost 3 bases and J 4 bases, leaving 12 bases between the germline ends. There are 13 residues in the CDR3. CDR3 DNA: TGCAGTGCTAGCCCCGACAGGTCCTATGGCTACACCTTC. Encoded protein: CSASPDRSYGYTF.

The chain uses TRBV12-3 or TRBV12-4 and TRBJ2-5; D is ambiguous. V was pared by 2 bases and J by 5 bases, with 15 bases between. CDR3 length equals 15 residues. CDR3 in DNA: TGTGCCAGCAGTTTACTCACCGAGGCCGGGGAGACCCAGTACTTC. Residues: CASSLLTEAGETQYF.

The chain is built from TRBV2 and TRBJ1-3, with 7 bases fitting TRBD1. Trimming at V came to 5 bases and at J to 0 bases, leaving 7 bases not matched to a gene. Germline CDR1 is SNHLY and CDR2 is FYNNEI. The CDR3 has 16 residues. The CDR3 protein is CASSYRNRGSGNTIYF. CDR3 bases: TGTGCCAGCAGTTATAGGAACAGGGGCTCTGGAAACACCATATATTTT.

Here the CDR3 reads CASSRTSNTEAFF. The DNA for the CDR3 is TGCGCCAGCAGTCGTACATCGAACACTGAAGCTTTCTTT. The rearrangement joins TRBV5-1 to TRBJ1-1; D gene uncertain. Germline-derived CDR1 and CDR2 are SGHRS and YFSETQ. Trimming pared 5 bases from V and 1 base from J, leaving 9 bases between. The CDR3 runs 13 residues.

The genes are TRBV20-1 and TRBJ2-4, with D possibly being TRBD2 (6 bases). Between the trimmed V and J ends, which lost 2 bases and 7 bases, there was a span of 12 bases. The CDR3 is 13 amino acids. Germline V gene data show CDR1 as DFQATT and CDR2 as SNEGSKA (reference sequence). The DNA of the CDR3 is TGCAGTGCTAGATGGGGGGATAGGAACATTCAGTACTTC. Amino acid sequence: CSARWGDRNIQYF.

Concerning this clonotype: One end of the junction fails to match germline, which may point to a read error. V usage is TRBV14 and J usage is TRBJ2-7, with D possibly being TRBD1 (6 bases). Germline assignment: CDR1 SGHDN and CDR2 FVKESK. This CDR3 has 13 residues. The CDR3 sequence is CASSQVSVGGQHF. The CDR3 DNA sequence: TGTGCCAGCAGCCAAGTCAGTGTAGGGGGTCAGCACTTC.